The clone carrying this T cell receptor (beta chain) was picked up a small number of times. Its cognate antigen is unknown. The CDR3 is 17 residues long. Germline V gene data show CDR1 as ENHRY and CDR2 as SYGVKD. Deletions cut 0 bases from V and 3 bases from J, with 15 bases between. TCRdb's copy holds only in-frame clones and misses some; the assay was immunoSEQ multiplex PCR. Here the sample spans some 150,000 clones, 75% to 85% being singletons. This entry is derived from a study of T cell responses to AZD1222 COVID-19 vaccine. Regarding the study as a whole: Repertoire collection took place solely once the T cell response had peaked. Elevations in Spike-specific TCR breadth and depth followed administration of two AZD1222 doses. The donors showed a predominance of white British ancestry and of females, with possible underestimation of clonal diversity. The study identified only five or six AZD1222 recipients as seropositive at baseline.

Here the sequenced sample was peripheral blood, taken on day 0 of MenACWY control vaccination. The chain combines TRBV10-3 with TRBJ2-1; D is perhaps TRBD2 (7 bases). The receptor's source is an adult in good health. CDR3 in amino acids: CAISESQGSGDYNEQFF. The CDR3 nucleotides read TGTGCCATCAGTGAGTCTCAGGGGAGCGGGGACTACAATGAGCAGTTCTTC.